The following is a T cell receptor (beta chain) sequence with its context. This sample is drawn from a study of blood T cell repertoires in COVID-19. Study context: From the United States, Italy and Spain came samples of acute and convalescent COVID-19. Sample material is recorded as cDNA or gDNA derived from T cells, B-cell-depleted T cells, or PBMCs.

Original data processing: It was from reference gene primer amplification that nucleated cell counts were estimated. Only in-frame clones appear in the TCRdb table, and some are missing; sequencing was by immunoSEQ multiplex PCR. D and trimming were read from the DNA, whereas the V and J calls and clone size are those reported in that table. The table has 200,000 to 300,000 clones, 81% seen once. V lost 0 bases to trimming and J lost 3 bases, with 15 bases between them. Germline V gives CDR1 SGDLS, CDR2 YYNGEE. This CDR3 comprises 16 residues. The source is a woman of 80 years or more with COVID-19, enrolled during active disease. The chain recombines TRBV9 with TRBJ1-1, with a tentative D call TRBD1 (5 bases). The sample was peripheral blood. CDR3 loop: CASSVGMGRGDTEAFF. The CDR3 bases are TGTGCCAGCAGCGTAGGAATGGGGCGAGGAGACACTGAAGCTTTCTTT.